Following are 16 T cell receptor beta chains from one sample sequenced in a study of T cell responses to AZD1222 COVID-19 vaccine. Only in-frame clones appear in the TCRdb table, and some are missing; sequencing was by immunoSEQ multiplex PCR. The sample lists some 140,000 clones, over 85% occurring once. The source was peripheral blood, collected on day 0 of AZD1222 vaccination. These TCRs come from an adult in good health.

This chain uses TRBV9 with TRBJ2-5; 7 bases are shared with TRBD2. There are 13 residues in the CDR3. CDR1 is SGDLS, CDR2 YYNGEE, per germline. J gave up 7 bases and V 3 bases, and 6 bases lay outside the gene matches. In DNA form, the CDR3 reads TGTGCCAGCAGCGAGTGGGGGGAGGGGACCCAGTACTTC. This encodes CASSEWGEGTQYF.

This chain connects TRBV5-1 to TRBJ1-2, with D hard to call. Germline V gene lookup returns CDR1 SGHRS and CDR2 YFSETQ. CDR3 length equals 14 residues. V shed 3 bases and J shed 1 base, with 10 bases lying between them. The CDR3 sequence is CASSSSNGNYGYTF. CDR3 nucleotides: TGCGCCAGCAGCTCATCCAATGGTAACTATGGCTACACCTTC. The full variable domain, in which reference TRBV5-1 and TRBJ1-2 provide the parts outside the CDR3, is KAGVTQTPRYLIKTRGQQVTLSCSPISGHRSVSWYQQTPGQGLQFLFEYFSETQRNKGNFPGRFSGRQFSNSRSEMNVSTLELGDSALYLCASSSSNGNYGYTFGSGTRLTVV.

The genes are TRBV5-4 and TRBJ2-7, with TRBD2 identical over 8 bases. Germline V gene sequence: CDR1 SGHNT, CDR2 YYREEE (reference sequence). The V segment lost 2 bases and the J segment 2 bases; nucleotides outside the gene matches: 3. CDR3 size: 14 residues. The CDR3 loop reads CASSFTGGTYEQYF. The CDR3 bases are TGTGCCAGCAGCTTCACGGGAGGGACCTACGAGCAGTACTTC. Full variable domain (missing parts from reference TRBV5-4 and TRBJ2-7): ETGVTQSPTHLIKTRGQQVTLRCSSQSGHNTVSWYQQALGQGPQFIFQYYREEENGRGNFPPRFSGLQFPNYSSELNVNALELDDSALYLCASSFTGGTYEQYFGPGTRLTVT.

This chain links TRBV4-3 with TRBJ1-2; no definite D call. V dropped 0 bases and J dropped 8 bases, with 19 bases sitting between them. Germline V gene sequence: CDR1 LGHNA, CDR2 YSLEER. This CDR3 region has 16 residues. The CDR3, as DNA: TGCGCCAGCAGCCAAGATTACGCAGAATACACTATCGGCTACACCTTC. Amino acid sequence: CASSQDYAEYTIGYTF.

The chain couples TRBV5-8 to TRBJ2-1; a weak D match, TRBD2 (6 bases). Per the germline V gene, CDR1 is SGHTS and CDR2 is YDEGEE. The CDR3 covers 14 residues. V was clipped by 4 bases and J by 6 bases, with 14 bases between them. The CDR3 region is CASSRGNYINEQFF. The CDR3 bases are TGTGCCAGCAGCCGGGGGAACTACATCAATGAGCAGTTCTTC.

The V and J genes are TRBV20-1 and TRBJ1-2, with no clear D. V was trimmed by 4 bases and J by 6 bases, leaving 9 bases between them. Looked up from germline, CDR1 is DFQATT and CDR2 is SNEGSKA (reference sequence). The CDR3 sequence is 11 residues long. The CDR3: CSAKVPDGYTF. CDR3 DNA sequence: TGCAGTGCTAAAGTACCCGATGGCTACACCTTC.

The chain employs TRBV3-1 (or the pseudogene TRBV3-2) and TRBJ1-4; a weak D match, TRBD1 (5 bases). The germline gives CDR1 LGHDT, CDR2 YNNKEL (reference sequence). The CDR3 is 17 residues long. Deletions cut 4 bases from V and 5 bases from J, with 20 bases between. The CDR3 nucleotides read TGTGCCAGCAGCCTGGCCCCCTCGGGCGGGGGGAATGAAAAACTGTTTTTT. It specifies CASSLAPSGGGNEKLFF.

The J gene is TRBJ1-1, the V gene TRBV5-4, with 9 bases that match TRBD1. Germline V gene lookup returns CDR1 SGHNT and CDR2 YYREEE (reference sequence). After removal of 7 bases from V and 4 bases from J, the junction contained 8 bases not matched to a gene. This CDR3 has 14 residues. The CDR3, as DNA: TGTGCCAGCGCCCCGGGACAGGGTCGCACTGAAGCTTTCTTT. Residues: CASAPGQGRTEAFF.

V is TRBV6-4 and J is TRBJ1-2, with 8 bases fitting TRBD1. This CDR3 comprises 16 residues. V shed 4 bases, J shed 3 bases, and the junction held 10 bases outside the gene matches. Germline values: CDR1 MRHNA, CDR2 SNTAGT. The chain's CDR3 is CASSASTGVSYYGYTF. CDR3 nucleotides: TGTGCCAGCAGTGCCTCGACAGGGGTGTCGTACTATGGCTACACCTTC.

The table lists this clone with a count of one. The CDR3 nucleotides are TGTGCCAGCACAGCCCGGAACACTGAAGCTTTCTTT. Residues: CASTARNTEAFF. This chain joins TRBV12-3 or TRBV12-4 and TRBJ1-1, with D hard to call. The germline V and J ends were trimmed by 7 bases and 1 base, with 7 bases remaining between them. There are 12 residues in the CDR3.

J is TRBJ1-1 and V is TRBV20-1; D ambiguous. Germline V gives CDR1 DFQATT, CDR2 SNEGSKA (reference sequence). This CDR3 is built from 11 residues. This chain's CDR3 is CRTAKNTEAFF. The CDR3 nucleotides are TGCAGGACCGCAAAGAACACTGAAGCTTTCTTT.

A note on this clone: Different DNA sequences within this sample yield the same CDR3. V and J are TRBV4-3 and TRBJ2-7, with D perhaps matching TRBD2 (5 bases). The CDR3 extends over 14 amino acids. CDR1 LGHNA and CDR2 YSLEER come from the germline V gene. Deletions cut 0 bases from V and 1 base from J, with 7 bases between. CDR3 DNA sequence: TGCGCCAGCAGCCAAGAACCGGGGTCCTACGAGCAGTACTTC. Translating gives CASSQEPGSYEQYF.

CDR3 protein: CASSIEGTSGSTYEQYF. The DNA for the CDR3 is TGTGCCAGTAGTATAGAGGGGACTAGCGGGAGCACCTACGAGCAGTACTTC. The chain uses TRBV19 and TRBJ2-7; TRBD2 aligns across 14 bases. The trim removed 0 bases at V and 2 bases at J, leaving 3 bases unmatched. Germline V gene sequence: CDR1 LNHDA, CDR2 SQIVND (reference sequence). The CDR3 contains 17 residues.

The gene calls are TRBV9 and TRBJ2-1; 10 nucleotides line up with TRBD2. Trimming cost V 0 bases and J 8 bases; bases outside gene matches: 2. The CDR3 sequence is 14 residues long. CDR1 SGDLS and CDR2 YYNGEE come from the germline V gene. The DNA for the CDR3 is TGTGCCAGCAGCGTAGCTAGCGGGAGCTATGAGCAGTTCTTC. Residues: CASSVASGSYEQFF.

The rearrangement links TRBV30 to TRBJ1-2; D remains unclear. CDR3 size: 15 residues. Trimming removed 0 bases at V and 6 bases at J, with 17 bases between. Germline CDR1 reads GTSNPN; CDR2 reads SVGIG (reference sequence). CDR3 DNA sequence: TGTGCCTGGAGTGTACGTAACCGAGCTCCTGATGGCTACACCTTC. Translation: CAWSVRNRAPDGYTF.

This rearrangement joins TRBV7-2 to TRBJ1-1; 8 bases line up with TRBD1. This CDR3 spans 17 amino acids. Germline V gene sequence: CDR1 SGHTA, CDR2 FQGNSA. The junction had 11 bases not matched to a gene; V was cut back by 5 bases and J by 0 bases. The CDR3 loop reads CASSPYWTGRLNTEAFF. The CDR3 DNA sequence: TGTGCCAGCAGCCCCTATTGGACAGGGAGGTTGAACACTGAAGCTTTCTTT.